The sequence of this TCR beta chain was determined in a study of T cells in women clearing cervical HPV infection. Study overall: Cases: HPV16-related CIN3 or worse on histology, a couple of invasive cancers. Case blood drawn at lesion detection; control blood after infection cleared.

Study results and caveats: TRBV6-7 relative abundance averaged approximately 0.11% in cases and more than 0.15% in controls.

Germline values: CDR1 DFQATT, CDR2 SNEGSKA (reference sequence). Germline trimming cut 3 bases from V and 4 bases from J; bases unmatched to any gene: 9. CDR3 length: 14 residues. A word on this clone: The antigen remains unidentified. Sequencing ends 3 residues short of the CDR3 end; the germline J gene provides the rest.

Using immunoSEQ multiplex PCR, the repertoire was profiled, and TCRdb retains in-frame clones only, with some absent. The sample data list about 40,000 clones. HPV was found by MY09/MY11 PCR and dot-blot genotyping. The TCR originated in a woman between 18 and 70 years old with a cervical HPV16 infection that either progressed to CIN3+ or cleared (not recorded which). The rearrangement uses TRBV20-1 and TRBJ2-7; 7 bases are shared with TRBD2. Source material: blood buffy coat. CDR3 DNA, as far as it was read: TGCAGTGCTAGCGGTGGGAGGGGCGTTTACGAG. Its translation: CSASGGRGVYE. The full-length CDR3 reads as CSASGGRGVYEQYF.